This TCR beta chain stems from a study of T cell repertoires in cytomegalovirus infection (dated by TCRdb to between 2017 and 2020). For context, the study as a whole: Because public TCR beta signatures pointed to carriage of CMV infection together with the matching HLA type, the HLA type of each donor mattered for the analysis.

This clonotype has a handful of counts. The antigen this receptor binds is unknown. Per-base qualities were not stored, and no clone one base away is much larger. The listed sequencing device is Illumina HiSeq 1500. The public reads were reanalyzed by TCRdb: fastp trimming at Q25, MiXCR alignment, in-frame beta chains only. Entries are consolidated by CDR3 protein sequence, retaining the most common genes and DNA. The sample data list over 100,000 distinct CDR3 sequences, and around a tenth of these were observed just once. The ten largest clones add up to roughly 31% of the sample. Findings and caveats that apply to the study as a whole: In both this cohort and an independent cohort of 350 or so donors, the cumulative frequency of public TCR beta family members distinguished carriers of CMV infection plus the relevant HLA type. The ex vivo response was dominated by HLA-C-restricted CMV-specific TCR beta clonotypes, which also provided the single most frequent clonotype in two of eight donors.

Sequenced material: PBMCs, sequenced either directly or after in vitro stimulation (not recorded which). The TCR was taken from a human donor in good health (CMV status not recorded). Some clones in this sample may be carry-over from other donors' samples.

The nucleotides are TGTGCCAGCAGCTTCCTTGCAGGCGGGACTAGCGGGAGGGCCTCGGGCAATGAGCAGTTCTTC. Its amino acids are CASSFLAGGTSGRASGNEQFF. The rearranged chain carries TRBV7-6 and TRBJ2-1; the junction holds 16 bases that match TRBD2. From cysteine to phenylalanine, the CDR3 is 21 amino acids long. The sequence is cut down to CDR3 DNA, 63 bases in frame from base 1. Clipping removes 3 bases from V and 6 bases from J, with 17 as the unmatched junction base count. From a lookup of the germline V gene, CDR1 and CDR2 are SGHVS and FNYEAQ.